These 30 T cell receptor beta chains originate from one sample sequenced in a study of T cells after yellow fever vaccination. TCRdb fed the 5' RACE reads into MiXCR, producing one record per CDR3 protein. The repertoire holds around 530,000 distinct CDR3 sequences, about 17% seen once, with approximately 15% in the top ten. The sequenced sample was PBMCs, obtained more than 4 days after the first yellow fever vaccination. These receptor sequences come from a man in his late teens or twenties who received the YFV17D yellow fever vaccine.

This sequence joins TRBV10-3 and TRBJ2-7, with D perhaps matching TRBD2 (5 bases). There are 13 residues in the CDR3. V shed 4 bases and J shed 4 bases, with 11 bases lying between them. Germline V gene data show CDR1 as ENHRY and CDR2 as SYGVKD. CDR3 bases: TGTGCCATCAGTGGGCTACGAGGGTACGAGCAGTACTTC. This codes for CAISGLRGYEQYF.

This clonotype has a count of ten or more. The CDR3 DNA follows: TGCGCCAGCAGTCGGGGACAGGGGGTGTCTAATTCACCCCTCCACTTT. Its protein is CASSRGQGVSNSPLHF. This chain connects TRBV5-1 to TRBJ1-6; the match to TRBD1 covers 11 bases. The CDR3 extends over 16 amino acids. Looked up from germline, CDR1 is SGHRS and CDR2 is YFSETQ. Trimming removed 5 bases from V and 6 bases from J; junction bases left unmatched: 7.

This chain uses TRBV5-1 with TRBJ2-3; TRBD1 aligns across 9 bases. Germline-derived CDR1 and CDR2 are SGHRS and YFSETQ. V trimming: 6 bases; J trimming: 3 bases; junction bases outside the gene matches: 8. The CDR3 is 15 residues long. CDR3 residues: CASTGETGGTDTQYF. DNA of the CDR3: TGCGCCAGCACTGGCGAGACAGGGGGTACAGATACGCAGTATTTT.

This clonotype was counted a few times. The chain recombines TRBV4-1 with TRBJ1-1; no firm D call. The CDR3 covers 14 residues. Deletions cut 1 base from V and 0 bases from J, with 6 bases between. Germline V gives CDR1 MGHRA, CDR2 YSYEKL. CDR3 sequence (DNA): TGCGCCAGCAGCCAAGCACAGATGAACACTGAAGCTTTCTTT. Translated: CASSQAQMNTEAFF.

The table lists this clonotype with a few counts. In DNA, the CDR3 is TGCGCCAGCAGCCCAGACATAAAGGGGAATTCACCCCTCCACTTT. Its translation: CASSPDIKGNSPLHF. The chain employs TRBV4-3 and TRBJ1-6; tentatively, D is TRBD1 (5 bases). This CDR3 has 15 residues. The germline V gene has CDR1 LGHNA and CDR2 YSLEER. Trimming took off 4 bases at V and 7 bases at J, with 14 bases between the two ends.

The chain has TRBV15 and TRBJ1-2; the D is unclear. Germline CDR1 reads LNHNV; CDR2 reads YYDKDF (reference sequence). The CDR3 covers 13 residues. V lost 0 bases, J lost 3 bases, and 5 bases lay in between. The CDR3 DNA reads as TGTGCCACCAGCAGAGAATCTGACTATGGCTACACCTTC. This sequence encodes CATSRESDYGYTF.

This clonotype showed up many times. This chain uses TRBV9 with TRBJ2-5, with D perhaps TRBD1 or TRBD2 (5 bases each). The V end lost 7 bases, the J end lost 4 bases, and 11 bases lay between the germline ends. Germline assignment: CDR1 SGDLS and CDR2 YYNGEE. This CDR3 is built from 12 residues. The CDR3, as DNA: TGTGCCAGCTCGGGACGGAGAGAGACCCAGTACTTC. Its protein product is CASSGRRETQYF.

This clonotype has only a few counts. CDR3 amino acids: CSARREMNTEAFF. CDR3 nucleotides: TGCAGTGCTAGGAGAGAAATGAACACTGAAGCTTTCTTT. This chain joins TRBV20-1 and TRBJ1-1; D gene ambiguous. Trimming took off 3 bases at V and 0 bases at J, with 8 bases between the two ends. Germline lookup yields CDR1 DFQATT and CDR2 SNEGSKA (reference sequence). The CDR3 has 13 amino acids.

CDR3 sequence (DNA): TGTGCCAGCAGTGGTCCTCGACTAGCGGGGGGTACGGGCACCGGGGAGCTGTTTTTT. Translated, it gives CASSGPRLAGGTGTGELFF. The chain couples TRBV2 to TRBJ2-2; TRBD2 agrees at 13 bases. Losses at the gene ends were 4 bases for V and 4 bases for J; bases not matched to a gene: 12. This CDR3 has 19 residues. Germline loops: CDR1 SNHLY, CDR2 FYNNEI.

This clonotype showed up just a few times. The rearrangement joins TRBV9 to TRBJ2-1; 9 bases agree with TRBD2. V gave up 0 bases and J gave up 3 bases; unmatched junction bases: 1. Germline CDR1 SGDLS, CDR2 YYNGEE. The CDR3 sequence is 15 residues long. This CDR3 is CASSVASGDYNEQFF. The CDR3 DNA reads as TGTGCCAGCAGCGTAGCTAGCGGGGACTACAATGAGCAGTTCTTC.

This clonotype has a handful of counts. The CDR3 DNA follows: TGTGCCAGCAGCATCCCCAGAACCTACGAGCAGTACGTC. Translated: CASSIPRTYEQYV. This chain connects TRBV5-7 to TRBJ2-7; no firm D call. TRBV5-7 is treated as an ORF (open reading frame) with a function not yet certain. Trimming stripped 4 bases from V and 2 bases from J, with 10 bases between. The CDR3 contains 13 residues.

This sequence joins TRBV6-2 or TRBV6-3 and TRBJ1-2, with D possibly TRBD1 on 6 matching bases. The CDR3 sequence is 14 residues long. The germline V gene has CDR1 MNHEY and CDR2 SVGEGT. V was clipped by 5 bases and J by 4 bases, with 14 bases between them. CDR3 amino acids: CASSETGISYGYTF. The CDR3, as DNA: TGTGCCAGCAGTGAGACAGGCATCTCCTATGGCTACACCTTC.

CDR3 protein: CATSDSGTSGGHRQFF. In DNA form, the CDR3 reads TGTGCCACCAGTGATTCCGGGACTAGCGGGGGCCACCGGCAGTTCTTC. The chain links TRBV24-1 to TRBJ2-1, with TRBD2 matching over 14 bases. V lost 2 bases and J lost 12; bases outside the gene matches: 8. CDR1 is KGHDR, CDR2 SFDVKD, per germline. This CDR3 is 16 amino acids long.

This clonotype was found a few times. The V gene is TRBV29-1, the J gene TRBJ2-3, with D hard to call. V was pared by 5 bases and J by 6 bases, with 9 bases between. This CDR3 is 11 amino acids long. Germline assignment: CDR1 SQVTM and CDR2 ANQGSEA. The CDR3 coding sequence is TGCAGCGTTCCTGGCGGCGATACGCAGTATTTT. It encodes CSVPGGDTQYF.

This clonotype has at least ten counts. The chain uses TRBV12-3 or TRBV12-4 and TRBJ1-1; 7 bases map to TRBD1. The V segment lost 8 bases and the J segment 3 bases; nucleotides outside the gene matches: 6. This CDR3 has 13 residues. In DNA form, the CDR3 reads TGTGCCAGCGATAAGGGGGCGCACACTGAAGCTTTCTTT. This translates into CASDKGAHTEAFF.

This sequence joins TRBV20-1 and TRBJ2-7, with unresolved D. Germline CDR1 and CDR2: DFQATT and SNEGSKA (reference sequence). Trimming took off 5 bases at V and 2 bases at J, with 10 bases between the two ends. CDR3 length: 12 residues. The CDR3 DNA reads TGCAGTGCTTCCCCCGTAACCTACGAGCAGTACTTC. Its translation: CSASPVTYEQYF.

The chain joins TRBV20-1 to TRBJ2-7; the D gene is possibly TRBD2 (5 bases). Deletions cut 4 bases from V and 3 bases from J, with 7 bases between. The germline CDR1 and CDR2 sequences are DFQATT and SNEGSKA (reference sequence). This CDR3 region has 11 residues. The CDR3 spells CSAKRDYEQYV. The CDR3 nucleotides read TGCAGTGCTAAACGGGACTACGAGCAGTACGTC.

This clonotype showed up just a few times. The chain recombines TRBV12-5 with TRBJ1-2; D is undetermined. The CDR3 spans 14 residues. Trimming shortened V by 3 bases and J by 3 bases, and 11 bases separated the two germline ends. CDR1 and CDR2 (germline): LGHNT, FRNRAP. CDR3 loop: CASGFGGADYGYTF. The DNA for the CDR3 is TGTGCTAGTGGTTTTGGAGGTGCGGACTATGGCTACACCTTC.

This clonotype was counted between two and nine times. The chain has TRBV5-1 and TRBJ2-5; TRBD2 might be the D (6 bases). V lost 3 bases and J 9 bases, leaving 21 bases between the germline ends. Per germline, CDR1 SGHRS and CDR2 YFSETQ. This CDR3 comprises 15 residues. CDR3 in amino acids: CASSSFREPVGSQYF. The CDR3 nucleotides are TGCGCCAGCAGCTCCTTCCGGGAGCCGGTTGGGTCCCAGTACTTC.

This clonotype was seen a few times. CDR3 in DNA: TGTGCCAGCAGCTTAGGCCCTAGCGGTGGGCTACACACCGGGGAGCTGTTTTTT. It codes for CASSLGPSGGLHTGELFF. The chain joins TRBV11-2 to TRBJ2-2; 7 bases align to TRBD2. Trimming removed 1 base from V and 3 bases from J; junction bases left unmatched: 11. CDR3 length: 18 amino acids. Germline CDR1 SGHAT, CDR2 FQNNGV.

The chain is built from TRBV7-9 and TRBJ2-2; D unresolved. This CDR3 region has 13 residues. Germline-derived CDR1 and CDR2 are SEHNR and FQNEAQ (reference sequence). Trimming left V 3 bases short and J 5 bases short, with 7 bases between. CDR3 bases: TGTGCCAGCAGCTTCCATTTGACCGGGGAGCTGTTTTTT. Translating it yields CASSFHLTGELFF.

This clonotype was detected many times. V usage is TRBV20-1 and J usage is TRBJ2-5; D is undetermined. V was clipped by 1 base and J by 5 bases, with 5 bases between them. The germline V gene has CDR1 DFQATT and CDR2 SNEGSKA (reference sequence). The CDR3 covers 11 residues. The CDR3 loop is CSARGPETQYF. CDR3 nucleotides: TGCAGTGCTAGAGGTCCGGAGACCCAGTACTTC.

This clonotype was seen more than once but under ten times. The chain combines TRBV7-2 with TRBJ2-5; D unclear. The length of the CDR3 is 14 residues. Germline values: CDR1 SGHTA, CDR2 FQGNSA. The V end was cut by 5 bases, the J end by 4 bases, with 14 bases between. The CDR3 is CASSQTLVTETQYF. Here the CDR3 DNA reads TGTGCCAGCAGCCAAACCCTGGTGACAGAGACCCAGTACTTC.

J is TRBJ2-2 and V is TRBV5-1; 8 positions agree with TRBD2. The junction had 7 bases not matched to a gene; V was cut back by 2 bases and J by 7 bases. Germline V gene sequence: CDR1 SGHRS, CDR2 YFSETQ. The CDR3 runs to 15 residues. In DNA, the CDR3 is TGCGCCAGCAGCTTACGGACTAGCCGGGGCGGGGAGCTGTTTTTT. This gives the protein CASSLRTSRGGELFF. Drawing the rest from reference TRBV5-1 and TRBJ2-2, the complete variable domain is KAGVTQTPRYLIKTRGQQVTLSCSPISGHRSVSWYQQTPGQGLQFLFEYFSETQRNKGNFPGRFSGRQFSNSRSEMNVSTLELGDSALYLCASSLRTSRGGELFFGEGSRLTVL.

This clonotype was observed many times. J is TRBJ2-7 and V is TRBV6-5, with D perhaps being TRBD1 or TRBD2 (5 bases each). V gave up 5 bases and J gave up 2 bases, with 16 bases separating them. The germline V gene has CDR1 MNHEY and CDR2 SVGAGI. This CDR3 region has 15 residues. Here the CDR3 reads CASSNPRDGPYEQYF. The CDR3 DNA reads as TGTGCCAGCAGTAACCCCCGGGACGGACCCTACGAGCAGTACTTC.

This clonotype was detected once. The chain uses TRBV7-3 and TRBJ1-1; 9 bases fit TRBD1. Germline V gives CDR1 SGHTA, CDR2 FQGTGA. Trimming cost V 5 bases and J 1 base; bases outside gene matches: 8. The CDR3 is made up of 16 amino acids. The CDR3, as DNA: TGTGCCAGCAGCCTCCATAACAGGGGGCGGAACACTGAAGCTTTCTTT. This gives the protein CASSLHNRGRNTEAFF.

The chain joins TRBV7-8 to TRBJ2-5; TRBD2 matches at 8 bases. Germline-derived CDR1 and CDR2 are SGHVS and FQNEAQ. After removal of 1 base from V and 7 bases from J, the junction contained 17 bases not matched to a gene. There are 18 residues in the CDR3. The CDR3 here is CASSLVSGSGEAGGTQYF. The CDR3 DNA sequence: TGTGCCAGCAGCTTAGTCAGCGGTAGCGGGGAAGCCGGGGGGACCCAGTACTTC.

V is TRBV5-6 and J is TRBJ1-2; 9 bases are shared with TRBD1. Germline CDR1 reads SGHDT; CDR2 reads YYEEEE. V trimming: 4 bases; J trimming: 4 bases; junction bases outside the gene matches: 8. CDR3 length equals 15 residues. The CDR3 DNA reads TGTGCCAGCAGCCAAGGACAGGGGTTTTTCTATGGCTACACCTTC. It yields the protein CASSQGQGFFYGYTF.

This clonotype turned up a few times. This sequence joins TRBV5-1 and TRBJ1-1, with a possible D match to TRBD1 (5 bases). The V gene lost 3 bases and the J gene lost 1 base, with 10 bases spanning the gap. CDR3 length: 14 residues. The germline gives CDR1 SGHRS, CDR2 YFSETQ. The CDR3 DNA sequence: TGCGCCAGCAGCTATGACAGAGCGAACACTGAAGCTTTCTTT. This encodes CASSYDRANTEAFF.

This clonotype turned up a few times. The rearrangement links TRBV5-6 to TRBJ2-7, with 8 nucleotides matching TRBD1. V was pared by 4 bases and J by 2 bases, with 5 bases of the junction left unmatched. The V gene's germline CDR1 is SGHDT and CDR2 YYEEEE. There are 14 residues in the CDR3. Here the CDR3 reads CASSARDRTYEQYV. CDR3 DNA sequence: TGTGCCAGCAGCGCACGGGACAGGACCTACGAGCAGTACGTC.